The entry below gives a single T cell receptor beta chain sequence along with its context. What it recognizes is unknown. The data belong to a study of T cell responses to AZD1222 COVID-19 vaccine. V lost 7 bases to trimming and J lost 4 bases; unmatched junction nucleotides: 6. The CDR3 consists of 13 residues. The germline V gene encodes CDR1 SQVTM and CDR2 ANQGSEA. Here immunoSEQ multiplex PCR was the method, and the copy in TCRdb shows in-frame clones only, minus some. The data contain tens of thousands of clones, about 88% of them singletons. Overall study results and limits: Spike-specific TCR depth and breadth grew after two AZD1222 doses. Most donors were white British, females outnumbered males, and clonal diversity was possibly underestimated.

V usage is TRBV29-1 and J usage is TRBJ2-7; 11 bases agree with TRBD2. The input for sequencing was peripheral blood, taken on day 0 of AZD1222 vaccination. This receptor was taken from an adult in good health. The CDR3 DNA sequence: TGCAGCGCCGAACTAGCGGGAGCGTACGAGCAGTACTTC. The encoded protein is CSAELAGAYEQYF.